These T cell receptor beta chains were read from a single sample in a study of identical twins. TCRdb re-derived calls from the 5' RACE reads in MiXCR, one entry per CDR3 protein. This table has about 240,000 distinct CDR3 sequences, 10% appearing once. Material for sequencing was memory T cells sorted from blood. These receptor sequences come from a middle-aged man in good health. The CDR3 runs from the conserved cysteine through the conserved F or W. A D gene is named only where the DNA matches it firmly. Clone size is given for some rows only: seen once, a few or many times, or a class if the clone is expanded.

TRBD1 | many | TRBJ2-2 | TRBV7-6 | TGTGCCAGCAGCCGTTCCAGGGGGTACACCGGGGAGCTGTTTTTT | CASSRSRGYTGELFF
- | - | TRBJ2-2 | TRBV6-5 | TGTGCCAGCAGTTACTGGGGAGTGGGCACCGGGGAGCTGTTTTTT | CASSYWGVGTGELFF
- | - | TRBJ2-3 | TRBV28 | TGTGCCAGCAGTTTAGCCCGGAGAAACACAGATACGCAGTATTTT | CASSLARRNTDTQYF
- | many | TRBJ2-1 | TRBV14 | TGTGCCAGCAGCCCGCATGAGGATGGTGAGCAGTTCTTC | CASSPHEDGEQFF
TRBD2 | - | TRBJ2-7 | TRBV6-1 | TGTGCCAGCGGTCGGGGAGGGGTCAGATCCTACGAGCAGTACTTC | CASGRGGVRSYEQYF
- | few | TRBJ1-2 | TRBV7-9 | TGTGCCAGCAGCTTAGCGGACATTGGCTACACCTTC | CASSLADIGYTF
- | many | TRBJ2-3 | TRBV10-2 | TGCGCCAGCGGAAGGGATACGCAGTATTTT | CASGRDTQYF
TRBD2 | - | TRBJ2-1 | TRBV3-1 | TGTGCCAGCAGCATCGGGAGGACGAGACAATCTCCTGGCTCCTACAATGAGCAGTTCTTC | CASSIGRTRQSPGSYNEQFF
- | few | TRBJ1-1 | TRBV28 | TGTGCCAGCAGGGTAGACGGACGAATTAACACTGAAGCTTTCTTT | CASRVDGRINTEAFF
TRBD1 | many | TRBJ2-1 | TRBV20-1 | TGCAGTGCTAAAGTTTTTAGTTCGACAGGGGCCGAACGGAACAATGAGCAGTTCTTC | CSAKVFSSTGAERNNEQFF